Listed here are 32 T cell receptor beta chains from one sample, sequenced in a study of PD-1 blockade in classical Hodgkin lymphoma. Repertoires were generated with immunoSEQ multiplex PCR, while TCRdb's copy carries only in-frame clones and drops some. This sample yields over 25,000 clones, of which around 80% are seen a single time; approximately 10% belongs to the top ten. All patients relapsed after autologous stem cell transplantation, and brentuximab vedotin exposure varied. This specimen was peripheral blood mononuclear cells (PBMCs), taken before the second cycle of nivolumab. All receptors come from a human donor with classical Hodgkin lymphoma.

The chain combines TRBV7-6 with TRBJ2-6; tentatively, D is TRBD1 (5 bases). CDR1 and CDR2 from the germline V gene are SGHVS and FNYEAQ. The CDR3 spans 14 residues. V was clipped by 5 bases and J by 0 bases, with 5 bases between them. The CDR3 sequence is CASSQGSGANVLTF. CDR3 coding DNA: TGTGCCAGCAGCCAGGGCTCTGGGGCCAACGTCCTGACTTTC.

This chain uses TRBV7-2 with TRBJ2-5; TRBD2 matches at 13 bases. The J segment lost 9 bases and the V segment lost 4 bases, leaving 8 bases of the junction unmatched. The CDR3 sequence is 15 residues long. Germline CDR1 and CDR2: SGHTA and FQGNSA. For the CDR3, the DNA is TGTGCCAGCAGCTCGTCACTAGCGGGGGGGCAGGCCCAGTACTTC. The encoded protein is CASSSSLAGGQAQYF.

The rearrangement links TRBV18 to TRBJ1-5, with 10 bases lining up with TRBD1. CDR1 KGHSH and CDR2 LQKENI come from the germline V gene. The CDR3 is made up of 14 amino acids. With 5 bases clipped from V and 4 bases from J, the junction kept 2 bases outside the gene matches. The CDR3 region has the DNA TGTGCCAGCTCATCGGGACAGGGGAATCAGCCCCAGCATTTT. It codes for CASSSGQGNQPQHF.

The chain has TRBV5-1 and TRBJ2-2; D possibly corresponds to TRBD1 (6 bases). CDR1 and CDR2 (germline): SGHRS, YFSETQ. This CDR3 comprises 14 residues. V lost 4 bases, J lost 2 bases, and 9 bases lay in between. The CDR3 nucleotides read TGCGCCAGCAGCACGGGACAAAACACCGGGGAGCTGTTTTTT. Protein: CASSTGQNTGELFF.

This clone has just a few counts. The chain has TRBV7-9 and TRBJ1-6; a weak D match, TRBD1 (6 bases). V lost 5 bases and J lost 8, with 13 bases in between. CDR1 SEHNR and CDR2 FQNEAQ come from the germline V gene (reference sequence). The CDR3 length is 14 residues. The CDR3 region is CASSTGGQDSPLHF. The CDR3 region has the DNA TGTGCCAGCAGCACGGGGGGGCAGGATTCACCCCTCCACTTT. Drawing the rest from reference TRBV7-9 and TRBJ1-6, the complete variable domain is DTGVSQNPRHKITKRGQNVTFRCDPISEHNRLYWYRQTLGQGPEFLTYFQNEAQLEKSRLLSDRFSAERPKGSFSTLEIQRTEQGDSAMYLCASSTGGQDSPLHFGNGTRLTVT.

The chain couples TRBV11-2 to TRBJ1-1; 9 bases are a match to TRBD1. Germline lookup yields CDR1 SGHAT and CDR2 FQNNGV. This CDR3 comprises 15 residues. Trimming at V came to 1 base and at J to 6 bases, leaving 6 bases not matched to a gene. The DNA for the CDR3 is TGTGCCAGCAGCTTAGCTACACAGGGGGCCGCTGAAGCTTTCTTT. This encodes CASSLATQGAAEAFF.

The chain combines TRBV28 with TRBJ2-4; D is perhaps TRBD1 (5 bases). The germline CDR1 and CDR2 sequences are MDHEN and SYDVKM. The CDR3 totals 14 residues. Trimming left V 2 bases short and J 6 bases short, with 11 bases between. CDR3 in DNA: TGTGCCAGCAGTTTAAGGGGCAGCCTAAACATTCAGTACTTC. Its translation: CASSLRGSLNIQYF.

The V gene is TRBV5-6, the J gene TRBJ2-4; D might be TRBD1 or TRBD2, each matching 5 bases. Germline-derived CDR1 and CDR2 are SGHDT and YYEEEE. V lost 4 bases to trimming and J lost 11 bases, with 19 bases between them. The CDR3 length is 14 residues. The CDR3 spells CASSGHGTLNLQYF. The CDR3 DNA is TGTGCCAGCAGCGGACACGGGACCCTCAACCTTCAGTACTTC.

The CDR3 protein is CASSLNRASYEQYF. CDR3 sequence (DNA): TGTGCCAGCAGCTTAAACAGGGCCTCCTACGAGCAGTACTTC. V gene TRBV7-8 combines with J gene TRBJ2-7; possible D gene TRBD1, 6 bases. The germline CDR1 and CDR2 sequences are SGHVS and FQNEAQ. Trimming pared 2 bases from V and 0 bases from J, leaving 8 bases between. This CDR3 region has 14 residues.

This rearrangement joins TRBV4-3 to TRBJ2-2, with a weak D call TRBD2 (6 bases). The CDR3 is 18 residues long. Germline V gene lookup returns CDR1 LGHNA and CDR2 YSLEER. Trimming left V 0 bases short and J 1 base short, with 15 bases between. CDR3 nucleotides: TGCGCCAGCAGCCAAGATGTTAGTGGGGGAGGGAACACCGGGGAGCTGTTTTTT. It encodes CASSQDVSGGGNTGELFF.

By share, this clone counts as medium-sized. The chain has TRBV18 and TRBJ2-7; tentative D call: TRBD1 (7 bases). This CDR3 comprises 13 residues. Trimming took 6 bases from V and 2 from J, leaving 11 bases between them. Germline CDR1 and CDR2: KGHSH and LQKENI. For the CDR3, the DNA is TGTGCCAGCTCGCGCGGGACAGCCTACGAGCAGTACTTC. It specifies CASSRGTAYEQYF.

A single count supports this clone. The CDR3 protein is CASSRMGAQETQYF. CDR3 DNA: TGTGCCAGCAGCCGGATGGGAGCTCAAGAGACCCAGTACTTC. The rearrangement uses TRBV6-5 and TRBJ2-5; the D gene is possibly TRBD2 (5 bases). This CDR3 comprises 14 residues. Trimming cost V 6 bases and J 2 bases, with 13 bases left between them. CDR1 and CDR2 (germline): MNHEY, SVGAGI.

V usage is TRBV21-1 and J usage is TRBJ1-5. TRBV21-1 is listed as a pseudogene. The CDR3 contains 16 residues. The CDR3 region has the DNA TGTGCCAGCAGCCCTAAAGACGACTATAGCAATCAGCCCCAGCATTTT. Encoded protein: CASSPKDDYSNQPQHF.

The chain is built from TRBV5-6 and TRBJ2-7; perhaps D is TRBD1 or TRBD2 (5 bases each). V lost 6 bases to trimming and J lost 4 bases, with 11 bases between them. Germline-derived CDR1 and CDR2 are SGHDT and YYEEEE. The CDR3 extends over 12 amino acids. This CDR3 reads CASNEGPYEQYF. DNA of the CDR3: TGTGCCAGCAACGAGGGGCCGTACGAGCAGTACTTC. The full variable domain, its missing parts supplied by reference TRBV5-6 and TRBJ2-7, is DAGVTQSPTHLIKTRGQQVTLRCSPKSGHDTVSWYQQALGQGPQFIFQYYEEEERQRGNFPDRFSGHQFPNYSSELNVNALLLGDSALYLCASNEGPYEQYFGPGTRLTVT.

V gene TRBV15 combines with J gene TRBJ1-2; 9 positions match TRBD1. V lost 8 bases and J lost 2; bases outside the gene matches: 6. Germline CDR1 and CDR2: LNHNV and YYDKDF (reference sequence). The CDR3 sequence is 14 residues long. CDR3 sequence: CATADGTGNYGYTF. The CDR3 nucleotides read TGTGCCACCGCAGATGGGACAGGGAACTATGGCTACACCTTC.

V is TRBV10-3 and J is TRBJ1-3; tentatively, D is TRBD1 (5 bases). The CDR3 spans 12 residues. From germline, CDR1 is ENHRY and CDR2 SYGVKD. Trimming left V 10 bases short and J 4 bases short, with 11 bases between. The CDR3 DNA follows: TGTGCCACCACAGGAGTCGGAAACACCATATATTTT. Residues: CATTGVGNTIYF.

V is TRBV7-8 and J is TRBJ1-1; TRBD1 matches 10 bases. Per germline, CDR1 SGHVS and CDR2 FQNEAQ. This CDR3 contains 15 residues. After removal of 4 bases from V and 4 bases from J, the junction contained 6 bases not matched to a gene. The chain's CDR3 is CASSYPTGGFTEAFF. The CDR3 DNA sequence: TGTGCCAGCAGCTATCCGACAGGGGGCTTCACTGAAGCTTTCTTT.

CDR3 residues: CASSPRTGWSNEQFF. In DNA form, the CDR3 reads TGTGCCAGCAGCCCGAGGACAGGGTGGTCTAATGAGCAGTTCTTC. The chain couples TRBV5-6 to TRBJ2-1; TRBD1 matches at 8 bases. The junction had 10 bases not matched to a gene; V was cut back by 4 bases and J by 7 bases. The CDR3 is made up of 15 amino acids. Germline assignment: CDR1 SGHDT and CDR2 YYEEEE.

The chain has TRBV4-2 and TRBJ1-2, with D uncertain. In germline, CDR1 is LGHNA, CDR2 YNFKEQ. This CDR3 has 14 residues. The V gene lost 0 bases and the J gene lost 9 bases, with 14 bases spanning the gap. This CDR3 is CASSQDSLSMSYTF. For the CDR3, the DNA is TGTGCCAGCAGCCAAGATTCCCTATCTATGAGCTACACCTTC.

This clone was seen a few times. The CDR3 sequence: CASRRDRVDGSYF. The CDR3 DNA sequence: TGTGCCAGCAGGAGGGATCGCGTCGACGGTAGCTACTTC. The chain couples TRBV2 to TRBJ2-5; D perhaps matches TRBD2 (5 bases). Trimming left V 6 bases short and J 14 bases short, with 22 bases between. The length of the CDR3 is 13 residues. Germline V CDR1 and CDR2: SNHLY, FYNNEI.

The gene calls are TRBV5-4 and TRBJ1-2; D is unclear. V was cut by 4 bases and J by 2 bases, with 12 bases left in between. This CDR3 comprises 14 residues. Per the germline V gene, CDR1 is SGHNT and CDR2 is YYREEE (reference sequence). CDR3 bases: TGTGCCAGCAGCCTGAAGGGCTCGAACTATGGCTACACCTTC. It is translated as CASSLKGSNYGYTF.

This chain links TRBV7-9 with TRBJ2-1, with TRBD2 identical over 8 bases. V shed 11 bases and J 10 bases; nucleotides not matched to a gene: 1. Germline V gene data show CDR1 as SEHNR and CDR2 as FQNEAQ (reference sequence). The CDR3 spans 9 residues. The CDR3 loop reads CALAGEQFF. The CDR3 DNA is TGTGCCTTAGCGGGGGAGCAGTTCTTC.

The rearrangement uses TRBV19 and TRBJ2-1, with a possible D match to TRBD1 (5 bases). Trimming pared 4 bases from V and 9 bases from J, leaving 10 bases between. Looked up from germline, CDR1 is LNHDA and CDR2 is SQIVND (reference sequence). The CDR3 is made up of 12 amino acids. The CDR3: CASSTQGTEQFF. The CDR3, as DNA: TGTGCCAGTAGTACGCAGGGAACTGAGCAGTTCTTC.

In this sample, this clone turned up once. The gene calls are TRBV29-1 and TRBJ2-1; unclear D gene. Looked up from germline, CDR1 is SQVTM and CDR2 is ANQGSEA. This CDR3 region has 13 residues. V lost 4 bases and J lost 3, with 10 bases in between. The CDR3 region has the DNA TGCAGCGTTGTCGGATTAAGCTACAATGAGCAGTTCTTC. It yields the protein CSVVGLSYNEQFF.

Here the CDR3 DNA reads TGCGCCAGCAGCAATAGCGGGGGACGGTCCTACAATGAGCAGTTCTTC. Translation gives CASSNSGGRSYNEQFF. The chain is built from TRBV5-1 and TRBJ2-1; 9 bases line up with TRBD2. J was trimmed by 1 base and V by 4 bases; bases with no gene match: 6. This CDR3 spans 16 amino acids. CDR1 is SGHRS and CDR2 is YFSETQ in the germline V gene.

CDR3 region: CAQSSTGRPEAFF. CDR3 in DNA: TGTGCCCAATCCTCGACGGGGAGGCCTGAAGCTTTCTTT. The chain links TRBV7-9 to TRBJ1-1, with no clear D. This CDR3 region has 13 residues. CDR1 and CDR2 (germline): SEHNR, FQNEAQ (reference sequence). Deletions cut 11 bases from V and 6 bases from J, with 19 bases between.

CDR3 in amino acids: CAISPKGTGNQPQHF. In nucleotides, the CDR3 is TGTGCCATCAGTCCTAAGGGGACAGGGAATCAGCCCCAGCATTTT. The chain is built from TRBV10-3 and TRBJ1-5; 9 bases are shared with TRBD1. CDR1 and CDR2 (germline): ENHRY, SYGVKD. V lost 5 bases, J lost 4 bases, and 6 bases stayed unmatched. The CDR3 consists of 15 residues.

The chain employs TRBV7-9 and TRBJ2-3; D may be TRBD1 (5 bases). Trimming shortened V by 5 bases and J by 4 bases, and 13 bases separated the two germline ends. Germline lookup yields CDR1 SEHNR and CDR2 FQNEAQ (reference sequence). The CDR3 is 14 amino acids. CDR3 DNA: TGTGCCAGCAGCCGCGAAGGGGATGCAGATACGCAGTATTTT. Amino acids: CASSREGDADTQYF.

The V call is TRBV5-1, the J call TRBJ1-6, with 7 bases identical to TRBD1. This CDR3 contains 14 residues. Per the germline V gene, CDR1 is SGHRS and CDR2 is YFSETQ. Trimming cost V 3 bases and J 3 bases; bases outside gene matches: 0. The CDR3 loop reads CASSWDSYNSPLHF. CDR3 nucleotide sequence: TGCGCCAGCAGCTGGGACAGCTATAATTCACCCCTCCACTTT.

V is TRBV6-6 and J is TRBJ1-2; possibly TRBD1 for D (6 bases). Germline V gene data show CDR1 as MNHNY and CDR2 as SVGAGI (reference sequence). This CDR3 contains 16 residues. V gave up 0 bases and J gave up 9 bases, with 20 bases separating them. CDR3 sequence reads: CASSYSLLGHVDSYTF. DNA of the CDR3: TGTGCCAGCAGTTACTCGCTCTTGGGACACGTGGACAGCTACACCTTC.

The chain is built from TRBV18 and TRBJ1-5; 8 bases map to TRBD1. CDR1 and CDR2 from the germline V gene are KGHSH and LQKENI. The CDR3 has 15 residues. J was trimmed by 6 bases and V by 2 bases; bases with no gene match: 6. The CDR3, as DNA: TGTGCCAGCTCACCAGGGCAGGGGGCAGGTCAGCCCCAGCATTTT. Translated, it gives CASSPGQGAGQPQHF.

The chain employs TRBV2 and TRBJ1-5; D unclear. With 8 bases removed from V and 1 base from J, the gap between germline ends came to 21 bases. The germline V gene has CDR1 SNHLY and CDR2 FYNNEI. The length of the CDR3 is 17 residues. The CDR3 loop reads CASSLGLRGLSNQPQHF. The CDR3 nucleotides read TGTGCCAGCTCCTTAGGACTACGAGGATTGAGCAATCAGCCCCAGCATTTT.